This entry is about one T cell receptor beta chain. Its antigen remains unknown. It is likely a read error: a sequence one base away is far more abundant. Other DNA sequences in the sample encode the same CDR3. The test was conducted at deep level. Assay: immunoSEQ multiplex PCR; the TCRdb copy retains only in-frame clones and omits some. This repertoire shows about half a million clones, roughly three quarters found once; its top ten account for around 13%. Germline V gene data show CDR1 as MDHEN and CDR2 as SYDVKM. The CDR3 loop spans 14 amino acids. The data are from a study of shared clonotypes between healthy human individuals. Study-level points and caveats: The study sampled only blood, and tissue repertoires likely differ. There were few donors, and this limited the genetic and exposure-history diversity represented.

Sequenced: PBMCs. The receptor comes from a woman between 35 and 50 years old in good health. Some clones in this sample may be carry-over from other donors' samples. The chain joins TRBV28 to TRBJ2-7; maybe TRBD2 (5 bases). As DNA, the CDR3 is TGCGCCAGCAGTCCCTTGTCCGGGGCCTACGAGCAGTACTTC. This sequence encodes CASSPLSGAYEQYF.